These 27 T cell receptor beta chains were sequenced from one sample in a study of cytomegalovirus exposure and HLA in healthy donors. Sequenced by immunoSEQ multiplex PCR; TCRdb stores in-frame clones only, minus some. The sample carries 80,000 to 100,000 clones, over 75% recorded once. The specimen was PBMCs. All receptors come from a man aged 18 to 29 in good health and CMV-seropositive.

V is TRBV7-2 and J is TRBJ2-5; a weak D match, TRBD1 (6 bases). Germline values: CDR1 SGHTA, CDR2 FQGNSA. V was trimmed by 4 bases and J by 2 bases, leaving 11 bases between them. The CDR3 has 14 amino acids. The CDR3 DNA is TGTGCCAGCAGCTCCTGGACAGCGCAAGAGACCCAGTACTTC. It encodes CASSSWTAQETQYF.

This clone was counted once. The chain recombines TRBV7-9 with TRBJ2-3; D might be TRBD1 (5 bases). Germline CDR1 reads SEHNR; CDR2 reads FQNEAQ (reference sequence). The CDR3 contains 14 residues. Trimming removed 3 bases at V and 5 bases at J, with 12 bases between. The CDR3 protein is CASSFLGQGDTQYF. The CDR3 nucleotides are TGTGCCAGCAGCTTTTTAGGGCAGGGAGATACGCAGTATTTT. Combining the CDR3 with reference TRBV7-9 and TRBJ2-3 gives the whole variable domain DTGVSQNPRHKITKRGQNVTFRCDPISEHNRLYWYRQTLGQGPEFLTYFQNEAQLEKSRLLSDRFSAERPKGSFSTLEIQRTEQGDSAMYLCASSFLGQGDTQYFGPGTRLTVL.

This chain uses TRBV6-5 with TRBJ1-5; D gene unclear. From germline, CDR1 is MNHEY and CDR2 SVGAGI. The CDR3 length is 12 residues. The V end lost 5 bases, the J end lost 7 bases, and 9 bases lay between the germline ends. Here the CDR3 reads CASSETAQPQHF. The DNA for the CDR3 is TGTGCCAGCAGTGAGACTGCACAGCCCCAGCATTTT.

The chain combines TRBV7-9 with TRBJ1-2; D call uncertain. There are 18 residues in the CDR3. Trimming left V 4 bases short and J 0 bases short, with 21 bases between. Germline loops: CDR1 SEHNR, CDR2 FQNEAQ (reference sequence). CDR3 nucleotides: TGTGCCAGCAGCTCATACGACTACCGGGCCCCAGCTAACTATGGCTACACCTTC. Amino acids: CASSSYDYRAPANYGYTF.

The V gene is TRBV6-1, the J gene TRBJ1-4; TRBD1 matches 9 bases. Germline values: CDR1 MNHNS, CDR2 SASEGT. Unmatched junction bases numbered 7, after V lost 6 bases and J lost 8 bases. The CDR3 is 14 amino acids. The CDR3 DNA follows: TGTGCCAGCAGACGGACAGGGGACGGAGAAAAACTGTTTTTT. Translated: CASRRTGDGEKLFF.

The rearrangement links TRBV7-2 to TRBJ2-3; D perhaps matches TRBD1 (6 bases). V was cut by 0 bases and J by 3 bases, with 10 bases left in between. The CDR3 length is 15 residues. Germline lookup yields CDR1 SGHTA and CDR2 FQGNSA. The CDR3 DNA sequence: TGTGCCAGCAGCTTAGCAAGGGGGATGACAGATACGCAGTATTTT. Its translation is CASSLARGMTDTQYF.

The genes are TRBV19 and TRBJ1-4, with a weak D call TRBD1 (5 bases). The CDR3 totals 14 residues. CDR1 and CDR2 (germline): LNHDA, SQIVND (reference sequence). V lost 5 bases and J 8 bases, leaving 15 bases between the germline ends. The CDR3 reads CASSPGTRREKLFF. In DNA form, the CDR3 reads TGTGCCAGTAGTCCCGGGACTAGGAGGGAAAAACTGTTTTTT. The full variable domain, its missing parts supplied by reference TRBV19 and TRBJ1-4, is DGGITQSPKYLFRKEGQNVTLSCEQNLNHDAMYWYRQDPGQGLRLIYYSQIVNDFQKGDIAEGYSVSREKKESFPLTVTSAQKNPTAFYLCASSPGTRREKLFFGSGTQLSVL.

The chain employs TRBV7-6 and TRBJ2-3; weak D call: TRBD2 (5 bases). Germline V gene sequence: CDR1 SGHVS, CDR2 FNYEAQ. The V end was cut by 3 bases, the J end by 4 bases, with 11 bases between. This CDR3 region has 14 residues. Here the CDR3 DNA reads TGTGCCAGCAGCTTCGAGCGGTCCCCAGATACGCAGTATTTT. This sequence encodes CASSFERSPDTQYF.

CDR3 DNA: TGTGCCAGCAGTCCGGCAGAGAAGGGGGGGAACTACGAGCAGTACTTC. It codes for CASSPAEKGGNYEQYF. The gene calls are TRBV7-9 and TRBJ2-7; D is perhaps TRBD2 (7 bases). The CDR3 totals 16 residues. The germline V gene encodes CDR1 SEHNR and CDR2 FQNEAQ (reference sequence). Trimming removed 6 bases at V and 3 bases at J, with 21 bases between.

The chain carries TRBV7-2 and TRBJ1-1; the D is unclear. The V end was cut by 2 bases, the J end by 1 base, with 5 bases between. Germline V gene sequence: CDR1 SGHTA, CDR2 FQGNSA. The CDR3 is 13 residues long. CDR3 region: CASSLHGNTEAFF. The CDR3 DNA is TGTGCCAGCAGCTTACACGGGAACACTGAAGCTTTCTTT.

J is TRBJ2-2 and V is TRBV7-7; 12 bases agree with TRBD1. The V segment lost 2 bases and the J segment 5 bases; nucleotides outside the gene matches: 9. Per germline, CDR1 SSHAT and CDR2 FNYEAQ (reference sequence). There are 18 residues in the CDR3. In DNA, the CDR3 is TGTGCCAGCAGCTTATGGGACAGGGGGCGCAGGGAAACCGGGGAGCTGTTTTTT. Translating gives CASSLWDRGRRETGELFF. Full variable domain (outside the CDR3, taken from reference TRBV7-7 and TRBJ2-2): GAGVSQSPRYKVTKRGQDVTLRCDPISSHATLYWYQQALGQGPEFLTYFNYEAQPDKSGLPSDRFSAERPEGSISTLTIQRTEQRDSAMYRCASSLWDRGRRETGELFFGEGSRLTVL.

The J gene is TRBJ2-1, the V gene TRBV4-3; 7 bases line up with TRBD1. This CDR3 has 14 amino acids. The trim removed 3 bases at V and 5 bases at J, leaving 4 bases unmatched. Germline V gene lookup returns CDR1 LGHNA and CDR2 YSLEER. The DNA for the CDR3 is TGCGCCAGCAGCCATGAGGGGGCAAACAATGAGCAGTTCTTC. Amino acid sequence: CASSHEGANNEQFF.

There are a few counts of this clone. As DNA, the CDR3 is TGTGCCAGCGGCGGGGTCTATGGCTACACCTTC. As protein: CASGGVYGYTF. The chain is built from TRBV6-1 and TRBJ1-2; D uncertain. The germline gives CDR1 MNHNS, CDR2 SASEGT. V was shortened by 8 bases and J by 4 bases, with 8 bases between the two germline ends. The CDR3 totals 11 residues.

The chain employs TRBV19 and TRBJ1-6; D unclear. CDR1 LNHDA and CDR2 SQIVND come from the germline V gene (reference sequence). The CDR3 has 14 residues. V lost 3 bases and J lost 7, with 10 bases in between. For the CDR3, the DNA is TGTGCCAGTAGTATTGGGCCGGGGAATTCACCCCTCCACTTT. Residues: CASSIGPGNSPLHF.

The chain carries TRBV5-5 and TRBJ2-7; D unresolved. Trimming removed 0 bases at V and 1 base at J, with 14 bases between. CDR1 and CDR2 from the germline V gene are SGHKS and YYEKEE (reference sequence). CDR3 size: 16 residues. CDR3 residues: CASSLGYSLFSYEQYF. The CDR3 DNA is TGTGCCAGCAGCTTGGGGTATAGCCTATTTTCCTACGAGCAGTACTTC.

This clone was counted once. This rearrangement joins TRBV27 to TRBJ2-6; perhaps TRBD1 as D (6 bases). The germline V gene has CDR1 MNHEY and CDR2 SMNVEV (reference sequence). V dropped 4 bases and J dropped 0 bases, with 16 bases sitting between them. This CDR3 spans 18 amino acids. CDR3 in amino acids: CASSYRTGSHSGANVLTF. CDR3 in DNA: TGTGCCAGCAGTTACCGAACAGGGTCCCACTCTGGGGCCAACGTCCTGACTTTC.

The rearrangement links TRBV5-1 to TRBJ1-1, with 10 bases matching TRBD1. CDR1 SGHRS and CDR2 YFSETQ come from the germline V gene. The CDR3 is 15 residues long. V shed 2 bases and J 1 base; nucleotides not matched to a gene: 2. CDR3 DNA sequence: TGCGCCAGCAGCTTAGGACAGGGGGGGAACACTGAAGCTTTCTTT. This translates into CASSLGQGGNTEAFF.

V and J are TRBV9 and TRBJ2-5; D call uncertain. The V end was cut by 0 bases, the J end by 5 bases, with 8 bases between. Germline-derived CDR1 and CDR2 are SGDLS and YYNGEE. The CDR3 is 13 residues long. The CDR3 bases are TGTGCCAGCAGCGTAGGCGGATCGGAGACCCAGTACTTC. Translation: CASSVGGSETQYF.

The CDR3, as DNA: TGTGCTAGTGGGAAAGAGCGGGATACGCAGTATTTT. Residues: CASGKERDTQYF. This sequence joins TRBV12-5 and TRBJ2-3; possible D gene TRBD2, 5 bases. The CDR3 sequence is 12 residues long. The V gene's germline CDR1 is LGHNT and CDR2 FRNRAP. Trimming cost V 6 bases and J 6 bases, with 10 bases left between them.

This clone showed up just a few times. V is TRBV6-4 and J is TRBJ2-3; TRBD2 aligns across 8 bases. Germline-derived CDR1 and CDR2 are MRHNA and SNTAGT. The ends lost 0 bases at V and 5 bases at J; junction bases unmatched: 4. The CDR3 length is 15 residues. The chain's CDR3 is CASSDSGSGGDTQYF. The CDR3 coding sequence is TGTGCCAGCAGTGACTCGGGGAGCGGGGGAGATACGCAGTATTTT.

The rearrangement uses TRBV20-1 and TRBJ2-4; maybe TRBD1 (5 bases). The CDR3 covers 11 residues. V was pared by 8 bases and J by 7 bases, with 12 bases between. Germline V CDR1 and CDR2: DFQATT, SNEGSKA (reference sequence). CDR3 protein: CSNLGDNIQYF. CDR3 coding DNA: TGCAGTAACCTAGGGGATAACATTCAGTACTTC.

The chain has TRBV7-2 and TRBJ2-7; 7 bases match TRBD2. CDR3 size: 13 residues. From germline, CDR1 is SGHTA and CDR2 FQGNSA. Trimming removed 5 bases from V and 6 bases from J; junction bases left unmatched: 7. CDR3 protein: CASSVGLVTEQYF. The CDR3 DNA sequence: TGTGCCAGCAGCGTAGGACTAGTGACCGAGCAGTACTTC.

The chain links TRBV9 to TRBJ2-7; TRBD2 matches 8 bases. V shed 1 base, J shed 3 bases, and the junction held 6 bases outside the gene matches. This CDR3 contains 15 residues. Germline CDR1 and CDR2: SGDLS and YYNGEE. CDR3 nucleotides: TGTGCCAGCAGCGTACAAACTAGCGGAATCTACGAGCAGTACTTC. It specifies CASSVQTSGIYEQYF.

The chain links TRBV7-2 to TRBJ1-4; D unclear. The V end was cut by 5 bases, the J end by 4 bases, with 11 bases between. The CDR3 spans 14 residues. Germline V gene data show CDR1 as SGHTA and CDR2 as FQGNSA. The CDR3 sequence is CASSQTALNEKLFF. CDR3 bases: TGTGCCAGCAGCCAAACAGCCCTTAATGAAAAACTGTTTTTT.

The V call is TRBV2, the J call TRBJ2-5; a weak D match, TRBD2 (6 bases). V was shortened by 4 bases and J by 7 bases, with 10 bases between the two germline ends. The CDR3 sequence is 12 residues long. Germline-derived CDR1 and CDR2 are SNHLY and FYNNEI. The CDR3 region is CASSGDSGTQYF. The CDR3 bases are TGTGCCAGCAGTGGGGACTCGGGGACCCAGTACTTC. The full variable domain, completed using reference TRBV2 and TRBJ2-5, is EPEVTQTPSHQVTQMGQEVILRCVPISNHLYFYWYRQILGQKVEFLVSFYNNEISEKSEIFDDQFSVERPDGSNFTLKIRSTKLEDSAMYFCASSGDSGTQYFGPGTRLLVL.

The chain has TRBV7-9 and TRBJ2-7; a weak D match, TRBD2 (7 bases). Trimming removed 5 bases from V and 3 bases from J, with 20 bases in between. The germline CDR1 and CDR2 sequences are SEHNR and FQNEAQ (reference sequence). The CDR3 covers 16 residues. CDR3 loop: CASSLGGGHRVYEQYF. The CDR3 bases are TGTGCCAGCAGCCTAGGGGGGGGTCATCGAGTCTACGAGCAGTACTTC.

The sample holds one count of this clone. The rearrangement joins TRBV7-6 to TRBJ2-7, with D perhaps TRBD1 (5 bases). This CDR3 is 17 amino acids long. CDR1 and CDR2 from the germline V gene are SGHVS and FNYEAQ. Trimming shortened V by 2 bases and J by 6 bases, and 23 bases separated the two germline ends. Here the CDR3 DNA reads TGTGCCAGCAGCTTATCCCCCTCAGGACCGTATGGGGCCGAGCAGTACTTC. This codes for CASSLSPSGPYGAEQYF. Complete variable domain (other parts from reference TRBV7-6 and TRBJ2-7): GAGVSQSPRYKVTKRGQDVALRCDPISGHVSLYWYRQALGQGPEFLTYFNYEAQQDKSGLPNDRFSAERPEGSISTLTIQRTEQRDSAMYRCASSLSPSGPYGAEQYFGPGTRLTVT.